Shown below are 20 T cell receptor beta chains from a single sample sequenced in a study of T cell responses to AZD1222 COVID-19 vaccine. The table came from immunoSEQ multiplex PCR; TCRdb's copy has only in-frame clones and leaves some out. Counted here are approximately 140,000 clones, approximately 92% occurring once; the ten biggest clones make up 3% to 3.5%. The sample was peripheral blood, taken 28 days after the second AZD1222 dose. The receptors were gathered from an adult who received the AZD1222 COVID-19 vaccine.

The chain has TRBV5-4 and TRBJ2-7, with 7 bases that match TRBD2. The CDR3 totals 14 residues. Germline loops: CDR1 SGHNT, CDR2 YYREEE (reference sequence). J gave up 5 bases and V 4 bases, and 9 bases lay outside the gene matches. The CDR3 DNA follows: TGTGCCAGCAGCCCCATGTGGACTAGTAACGAGCAGTACTTC. Amino acids: CASSPMWTSNEQYF.

This chain uses TRBV2 with TRBJ2-7; D could derive from TRBD1 or TRBD2 (6 bases each). V lost 6 bases and J lost 3, with 21 bases in between. CDR1 SNHLY and CDR2 FYNNEI come from the germline V gene. The CDR3 consists of 16 residues. The chain's CDR3 is CASRGGPGHGYYEQYF. The CDR3 DNA follows: TGTGCCAGCAGGGGGGGACCGGGACACGGATACTACGAGCAGTACTTC.

The gene calls are TRBV5-1 and TRBJ2-3; D not certain. The germline gives CDR1 SGHRS, CDR2 YFSETQ. The CDR3 length is 15 residues. The germline V and J ends were trimmed by 4 bases and 0 bases, with 12 bases remaining between them. This chain's CDR3 is CASSPRTSSTDTQYF. CDR3 nucleotides: TGCGCCAGCAGCCCCCGGACCTCTAGCACAGATACGCAGTATTTT.

The chain uses TRBV19 and TRBJ2-7; 8 positions agree with TRBD1. The trim removed 6 bases at V and 2 bases at J, leaving 6 bases unmatched. The CDR3 length is 14 residues. Germline assignment: CDR1 LNHDA and CDR2 SQIVND (reference sequence). The CDR3 here is CASRKGQGTYEQYF. The CDR3 nucleotides are TGTGCCAGTAGGAAAGGACAGGGTACCTACGAGCAGTACTTC.

The chain couples TRBV2 to TRBJ2-3, with TRBD2 matching over 14 bases. Germline loops: CDR1 SNHLY, CDR2 FYNNEI. CDR3 size: 17 residues. Trimming removed 8 bases from V and 1 base from J; junction bases left unmatched: 8. The CDR3 DNA is TGTGCCAGCTACGGGACTAGCGGGAGAGGGGGCACAGATACGCAGTATTTT. It specifies CASYGTSGRGGTDTQYF.

This clone was recorded only once. The rearrangement joins TRBV18 to TRBJ2-3; 7 nucleotides align to TRBD1. The J segment lost 1 base and the V segment lost 0 bases, leaving 7 bases of the junction unmatched. Germline loops: CDR1 KGHSH, CDR2 LQKENI. The CDR3 is 17 amino acids. CDR3 sequence reads: CASSPPAGGAGTDTQYF. CDR3 DNA sequence: TGTGCCAGCTCACCACCGGCAGGGGGAGCGGGCACAGATACGCAGTATTTT.

V usage is TRBV6-1 and J usage is TRBJ2-1; 10 positions match TRBD2. V was pared by 2 bases and J by 8 bases, with 12 bases of the junction left unmatched. This CDR3 has 17 amino acids. The germline CDR1 and CDR2 sequences are MNHNS and SASEGT. CDR3: CASSEQGSGRGPYEQFF. The CDR3 DNA reads TGTGCCAGCAGTGAACAGGGAAGCGGGAGGGGACCTTATGAGCAGTTCTTC.

The CDR3 coding sequence is TGTGCCAGCAGCTTATCAGGGGTCGCTAACTATGGCTACACCTTC. Protein product: CASSLSGVANYGYTF. V usage is TRBV7-9 and J usage is TRBJ1-2, with D tentatively TRBD1 (6 bases). The ends were cut back, 2 bases at V and 0 bases at J, with 10 bases in the middle. CDR3 length: 15 amino acids. CDR1 is SEHNR, CDR2 FQNEAQ, per germline (reference sequence).

The chain uses TRBV10-3 and TRBJ1-6, with D possibly TRBD1 on 5 matching bases. V was clipped by 0 bases and J by 8 bases, with 5 bases between them. The germline gives CDR1 ENHRY, CDR2 SYGVKD. This CDR3 is 13 amino acids long. The CDR3 region is CAISESGDSPLHF. CDR3 nucleotides: TGTGCCATCAGTGAGTCGGGGGATTCACCCCTCCACTTT.

V usage is TRBV25-1 and J usage is TRBJ2-5, with TRBD1 matching 12 bases. Germline CDR1 MGHDK, CDR2 SYGVNS. The CDR3 spans 15 residues. Trimming took 3 bases from V and 4 from J; bases not matched to a gene: 3. In nucleotides, the CDR3 is TGTGCCAGCAGTGAGGGACAGGGGGCTTCAGAGACCCAGTACTTC. Its translation: CASSEGQGASETQYF.

The rearrangement links TRBV7-2 to TRBJ1-1; 7 positions match TRBD1. The CDR3 is made up of 15 amino acids. V shed 1 base, J shed 2 bases, and the junction held 4 bases outside the gene matches. From germline, CDR1 is SGHTA and CDR2 FQGNSA. The CDR3 nucleotides are TGTGCCAGCAGCTTAGAGACAGGGATCAACACTGAAGCTTTCTTT. Translating it yields CASSLETGINTEAFF.

The chain joins TRBV4-1 to TRBJ2-1, with 8 bases matching TRBD2. V shed 0 bases and J 2 bases; nucleotides not matched to a gene: 9. The CDR3 length is 18 residues. Per the germline V gene, CDR1 is MGHRA and CDR2 is YSYEKL. The chain's CDR3 is CASSQETGTSFPYNEQFF. The CDR3 coding sequence is TGCGCCAGCAGCCAAGAGACCGGGACTAGTTTTCCCTACAATGAGCAGTTCTTC.

The gene calls are TRBV5-4 and TRBJ2-7; TRBD1 might be the D (6 bases). Germline V lookup: CDR1 SGHNT, CDR2 YYREEE (reference sequence). The ends were cut back, 0 bases at V and 1 base at J, with 11 bases in the middle. The CDR3 consists of 15 residues. DNA of the CDR3: TGTGCCAGCAGCTTGGAAGGGGGAAGATCCTACGAGCAGTACTTC. Encoded protein: CASSLEGGRSYEQYF.

The V call is TRBV5-8, the J call TRBJ1-5, with TRBD1 identical over 7 bases. The CDR3 length is 15 residues. The J segment lost 0 bases and the V segment lost 4 bases, leaving 4 bases of the junction unmatched. Per germline, CDR1 SGHTS and CDR2 YDEGEE. CDR3 DNA: TGTGCCAGCAGCAGGGACAGACTTAGCAATCAGCCCCAGCATTTT. This translates into CASSRDRLSNQPQHF.

This clone was seen just once. The chain is built from TRBV3-1 (or the pseudogene TRBV3-2) and TRBJ2-7; 8 positions match TRBD2. J was trimmed by 0 bases and V by 1 base; bases with no gene match: 8. Germline V gives CDR1 LGHDT, CDR2 YNNKEL (reference sequence). This CDR3 region has 17 residues. CDR3 region: CASSQGGSGTSSYEQYF. As DNA, the CDR3 is TGTGCCAGCAGCCAAGGCGGGTCGGGGACTAGCTCCTACGAGCAGTACTTC.

Comment on this clone: Other DNA sequences in this specimen translate into the identical CDR3. V usage is TRBV12-3 or TRBV12-4 and J usage is TRBJ2-7; tentative D call: TRBD1 (6 bases). This CDR3 is 12 amino acids long. V lost 6 bases, J lost 2 bases, and 8 bases lay in between. The DNA of the CDR3 is TGTGCCAGCAGAGACAGGACCTACGAGCAGTACTTC. It encodes CASRDRTYEQYF.

V gene TRBV5-4 combines with J gene TRBJ1-2; TRBD1 is a possible D gene (5 bases). Germline lookup yields CDR1 SGHNT and CDR2 YYREEE (reference sequence). The V end lost 5 bases, the J end lost 8 bases, and 16 bases lay between the germline ends. This CDR3 contains 13 residues. The CDR3: CASSRDDLGGYTF. DNA of the CDR3: TGTGCCAGCAGTCGGGACGACCTGGGGGGCTACACCTTC. Looking up the rest from reference TRBV5-4 and TRBJ1-2 gives the full variable domain: ETGVTQSPTHLIKTRGQQVTLRCSSQSGHNTVSWYQQALGQGPQFIFQYYREEENGRGNFPPRFSGLQFPNYSSELNVNALELDDSALYLCASSRDDLGGYTFGSGTRLTVV.

This clone occurred once. V and J are TRBV11-2 and TRBJ2-2, with 11 nucleotides matching TRBD2. J was trimmed by 5 bases and V by 5 bases; bases with no gene match: 4. The germline V gene has CDR1 SGHAT and CDR2 FQNNGV. The CDR3 runs 15 residues. This CDR3 is CASSPRTSGTGELFF. As DNA, the CDR3 is TGTGCCAGCAGCCCTCGGACTAGCGGGACCGGGGAGCTGTTTTTT.

The J gene is TRBJ1-6, the V gene TRBV11-3, with unresolved D. Germline lookup yields CDR1 SGHNT and CDR2 YENEEA. V was cut by 2 bases and J by 4 bases, with 6 bases left in between. The CDR3 covers 14 residues. The DNA for the CDR3 is TGTGCCAGCAGCTTACGGGCTTATAATTCACCCCTCCACTTT. Amino acid sequence: CASSLRAYNSPLHF.

This rearrangement joins TRBV6-5 to TRBJ1-1; D is possibly TRBD1 (5 bases). Trimming took 6 bases from V and 11 from J, leaving 13 bases between them. The CDR3 loop spans 11 amino acids. Germline CDR1 MNHEY, CDR2 SVGAGI. In DNA form, the CDR3 reads TGTGCCAGCAGCCTCGCAGGGACCGCTTTCTTT. It is translated as CASSLAGTAFF.